This paragraph covers one T cell receptor (beta chain) sequence. The antigen remains undetermined. The sample belongs to a study of OX40 agonist ivuxolimab in advanced cancers. Study results and caveats: The CD4+ and CD8+ T cells in the blood had expanded clonally by week 6 at 0.1 to 3.0 mg/kg. Compared with CD4+, CD8+ T cells on average had more expanded clones. Which antigen the expanded peripheral T cells recognized is unknown.

Patients were ruled out by autoimmune disease history or systemic immunosuppression. This CDR3 spans 16 amino acids. V shed 4 bases and J 4 bases; nucleotides not matched to a gene: 6. The germline gives CDR1 MGHRA, CDR2 YSYEKL. The assay was immunoSEQ multiplex PCR, and TCRdb's table has in-frame clones only and misses some. The table includes about 94,000 clones, around 86% detected once. The chain joins TRBV4-1 to TRBJ2-1; 11 bases agree with TRBD2. Sequenced here: CD4+ or CD8+ T cells sorted from blood, sampled in a trial of the OX40 agonist ivuxolimab. This receptor was obtained from an adult with an advanced solid tumor such as melanoma, head and neck, liver or kidney cancer. The DNA of the CDR3 is TGCGCCAGCAGCCTATTAGCGGGGGGGACATACAATGAGCAGTTCTTC. This translates into CASSLLAGGTYNEQFF.